The 11 T cell receptor beta chains presented below share a single source sample, sequenced in a study of blood T cell repertoires in COVID-19. Only in-frame clones appear in the TCRdb table, and some are missing; sequencing was by immunoSEQ multiplex PCR. This repertoire shows over 75,000 clones, about 90% found once; its top ten account for about 2%. The material sequenced was peripheral blood. Receptors originate from a man aged 50-60 years with COVID-19, enrolled during active disease.

The rearrangement links TRBV30 to TRBJ2-5; TRBD2 is a possible D gene (5 bases). CDR3 length: 13 amino acids. CDR1 and CDR2 from the germline V gene are GTSNPN and SVGIG (reference sequence). V was cut by 3 bases and J by 7 bases, with 15 bases left in between. The CDR3: CAWSPSGVGTQYF. For the CDR3, the DNA is TGTGCCTGGAGCCCCTCCGGGGTCGGGACCCAGTACTTC.

The rearrangement uses TRBV3-1 (or the pseudogene TRBV3-2) and TRBJ2-3, with unresolved D. The V gene's germline CDR1 is LGHDT and CDR2 YNNKEL (reference sequence). The CDR3 has 14 amino acids. The V end lost 0 bases, the J end lost 1 base, and 5 bases lay between the germline ends. The CDR3 sequence: CASSQDQGTDTQYF. The CDR3, as DNA: TGTGCCAGCAGCCAAGATCAGGGCACAGATACGCAGTATTTT.

The rearrangement joins TRBV5-1 to TRBJ2-1, with 7 bases matching TRBD1. Germline V gene sequence: CDR1 SGHRS, CDR2 YFSETQ. This CDR3 has 17 amino acids. J was trimmed by 2 bases and V by 3 bases; bases with no gene match: 11. The CDR3 DNA sequence: TGCGCCAGCAGCTACCCGCGCCAAGGGGGCCCCTACAATGAGCAGTTCTTC. Its translation: CASSYPRQGGPYNEQFF.

V and J are TRBV7-3 and TRBJ2-7; the match to TRBD1 covers 7 bases. J was trimmed by 5 bases and V by 5 bases; bases with no gene match: 6. Germline loops: CDR1 SGHTA, CDR2 FQGTGA. The CDR3 covers 13 residues. The DNA for the CDR3 is TGTGCCAGCAGCCCGACAGGGAGCAACGAGCAGTACTTC. Translating gives CASSPTGSNEQYF.

The chain is built from TRBV7-2 and TRBJ1-2; D is unclear. Germline V CDR1 and CDR2: SGHTA, FQGNSA. Trimming removed 1 base from V and 13 bases from J, with 19 bases in between. The CDR3 length is 14 residues. DNA of the CDR3: TGTGCCAGCAGCTTAGTCCTACTCCGTGAGGGATGCACCTTC. Translated: CASSLVLLREGCTF.

CDR3 amino acids: CASSFSPTSRRPGNTIYF. In nucleotides, the CDR3 is TGTGCCAGCAGCTTTAGCCCTACATCTCGGAGGCCTGGAAACACCATATATTTT. This chain uses TRBV5-8 with TRBJ1-3; D ambiguous. Between the trimmed V and J ends, which lost 2 bases and 2 bases, there was a span of 20 bases. Germline-derived CDR1 and CDR2 are SGHTS and YDEGEE. CDR3 length: 18 amino acids.

This chain joins TRBV18 and TRBJ2-7; 7 bases align to TRBD1. The CDR3 is made up of 14 amino acids. V was clipped by 4 bases and J by 3 bases; unmatched bases: 6. Germline V lookup: CDR1 KGHSH, CDR2 LQKENI. The CDR3 nucleotides are TGTGCCAGCTCACTACAGGGGTGGGACTACGAGCAGTACTTC. Protein sequence: CASSLQGWDYEQYF.

The chain uses TRBV5-4 and TRBJ1-3; possibly TRBD1 for D (5 bases). V lost 4 bases and J 0 bases, leaving 11 bases between the germline ends. This CDR3 is 15 amino acids long. CDR1 is SGHNT and CDR2 is YYREEE in the germline V gene (reference sequence). The CDR3 spells CASSLGAVSGNTIYF. The CDR3 DNA sequence: TGTGCCAGCAGCCTAGGGGCGGTCTCTGGAAACACCATATATTTT.

The chain has TRBV9 and TRBJ2-5, with D possibly matching TRBD2 (6 bases). V gave up 0 bases and J gave up 2 bases, with 14 bases separating them. The CDR3 is 16 amino acids. Germline-derived CDR1 and CDR2 are SGDLS and YYNGEE. As DNA, the CDR3 is TGTGCCAGCAGCGTAGAAATTTGGGCGGGGCAAGAGACCCAGTACTTC. This translates into CASSVEIWAGQETQYF.

This clone was recorded only once. This rearrangement joins TRBV2 to TRBJ1-2; possible D gene TRBD1, 5 bases. CDR1 SNHLY and CDR2 FYNNEI come from the germline V gene. The CDR3 consists of 12 residues. The V end was cut by 10 bases, the J end by 2 bases, with 11 bases between. The CDR3: CAKTALNYGYTF. CDR3 DNA sequence: TGTGCCAAGACAGCCTTAAACTATGGCTACACCTTC.

This clone was picked up one time. The V and J genes are TRBV6-2 or TRBV6-3 and TRBJ2-3, with 8 positions matching TRBD2. Germline CDR1 reads MNHEY; CDR2 reads SVGEGT. Losses at the gene ends were 3 bases for V and 3 bases for J; bases not matched to a gene: 14. The CDR3 consists of 18 residues. The chain's CDR3 is CASSYDHSLAGRTDTQYF. CDR3 sequence (DNA): TGTGCCAGCAGTTATGACCATTCATTAGCGGGGAGGACAGATACGCAGTATTTT.